Following are 27 T cell receptor beta chains from one sample sequenced in a study of T cell responses to AZD1222 COVID-19 vaccine. Sequencing used immunoSEQ multiplex PCR; TCRdb keeps in-frame clones, though not all of them. The sample gives 150,000 to 200,000 clones, more than 75% of which show up once; 2.5% to 3% is in the top ten. The material sequenced was peripheral blood, taken on day 0 of MenACWY control vaccination. These receptors all come from an adult in good health.

The chain joins TRBV27 to TRBJ2-3, with TRBD2 as a possible D gene (6 bases). Germline assignment: CDR1 MNHEY and CDR2 SMNVEV (reference sequence). V lost 5 bases and J 4 bases, leaving 25 bases between the germline ends. This CDR3 is built from 18 residues. The CDR3 bases are TGTGCCAGCAGTCCGTTCTTTGGGACGGCGGGACGTTCAGATACGCAGTATTTT. Protein: CASSPFFGTAGRSDTQYF.

The genes are TRBV4-2 and TRBJ2-7; no firm D call. The CDR3 has 14 amino acids. Germline-derived CDR1 and CDR2 are LGHNA and YNFKEQ. The V end was cut by 0 bases, the J end by 1 base, with 7 bases between. Here the CDR3 reads CASSQDHGSYEQYF. CDR3 coding DNA: TGTGCCAGCAGCCAAGACCACGGTTCCTACGAGCAGTACTTC.

As DNA, the CDR3 is TGTGCCAGCGGGACACAGGGGGCTATTGAAAAACTGTTTTTT. It yields the protein CASGTQGAIEKLFF. V gene TRBV25-1 combines with J gene TRBJ1-4, with 9 nucleotides matching TRBD1. V trimming: 8 bases; J trimming: 7 bases; junction bases outside the gene matches: 8. The CDR3 spans 14 residues. CDR1 is MGHDK, CDR2 SYGVNS, per germline.

The J gene is TRBJ2-2, the V gene TRBV7-2; D is unresolved. CDR1 and CDR2 from the germline V gene are SGHTA and FQGNSA. Trimming took 1 base from V and 11 from J, leaving 14 bases between them. CDR3 length: 14 residues. The CDR3 region is CASSLEFIGTELFF. The CDR3 DNA reads as TGTGCCAGCAGCTTAGAGTTTATCGGCACCGAGCTGTTTTTT.

The chain uses TRBV18 and TRBJ1-2; no clear D gene. Germline CDR1 KGHSH, CDR2 LQKENI. Trimming shortened V by 3 bases and J by 2 bases, and 13 bases separated the two germline ends. There are 15 residues in the CDR3. CDR3 region: CASSPPFRENYGYTF. CDR3 coding DNA: TGTGCCAGCTCACCCCCCTTTCGGGAGAACTATGGCTACACCTTC. Drawing the rest from reference TRBV18 and TRBJ1-2, the complete variable domain is NAGVMQNPRHLVRRRGQEARLRCSPMKGHSHVYWYRQLPEEGLKFMVYLQKENIIDESGMPKERFSAEFPKEGPSILRIQQVVRGDSAAYFCASSPPFRENYGYTFGSGTRLTVV.

V gene TRBV7-9 combines with J gene TRBJ2-7; the D gene is possibly TRBD1 (5 bases). This CDR3 is 13 amino acids long. Germline V gene sequence: CDR1 SEHNR, CDR2 FQNEAQ (reference sequence). V lost 5 bases and J 6 bases, leaving 14 bases between the germline ends. The CDR3 here is CASSLGDSREQYF. CDR3 coding DNA: TGTGCCAGCAGCCTAGGGGATTCACGCGAGCAGTACTTC. The full variable domain, completed using reference TRBV7-9 and TRBJ2-7, is DTGVSQNPRHKITKRGQNVTFRCDPISEHNRLYWYRQTLGQGPEFLTYFQNEAQLEKSRLLSDRFSAERPKGSFSTLEIQRTEQGDSAMYLCASSLGDSREQYFGPGTRLTVT.

The CDR3 loop reads CASSSGGMDSPLHF. CDR3 sequence (DNA): TGTGCCAGCAGCTCAGGGGGTATGGATTCACCCCTCCACTTT. The genes are TRBV7-9 and TRBJ1-6; 7 nucleotides align to TRBD1. Looked up from germline, CDR1 is SEHNR and CDR2 is FQNEAQ (reference sequence). V lost 4 bases, J lost 8 bases, and 5 bases stayed unmatched. CDR3 length: 14 residues.

The chain uses TRBV11-2 and TRBJ1-2; D unclear. The CDR3 is made up of 13 amino acids. Germline assignment: CDR1 SGHAT and CDR2 FQNNGV. Trimming took 5 bases from V and 5 from J, leaving 12 bases between them. This chain's CDR3 is CASSARLKYGYTF. The CDR3 bases are TGTGCCAGCAGCGCCAGACTTAAGTATGGCTACACCTTC.

The chain uses TRBV2 and TRBJ2-7; D call uncertain. V was cut by 4 bases and J by 6 bases, with 4 bases left in between. This CDR3 is built from 10 residues. Per the germline V gene, CDR1 is SNHLY and CDR2 is FYNNEI. In nucleotides, the CDR3 is TGTGCCAGCAGTGTCTCCGAGCAGTACTTC. Protein: CASSVSEQYF.

This sequence joins TRBV4-1 and TRBJ2-7, with 9 bases lining up with TRBD2. Germline CDR1 and CDR2: MGHRA and YSYEKL. V dropped 4 bases and J dropped 4; count of bases not matched to a gene: 8. The CDR3 length is 15 residues. The CDR3 protein is CASSPGLALEYEQYF. The CDR3 DNA reads as TGCGCCAGCAGCCCGGGACTAGCCCTGGAGTACGAGCAGTACTTC.

This clone has more than one count but fewer than ten. The CDR3 coding sequence is TGTGCCAGCAGTTTATTCGGGGGAGAGGATGAAAAACTGTTTTTT. Protein sequence: CASSLFGGEDEKLFF. The chain combines TRBV28 with TRBJ1-4, with D tentatively TRBD1 (5 bases). Trimming took off 1 base at V and 6 bases at J, with 12 bases between the two ends. The germline V gene has CDR1 MDHEN and CDR2 SYDVKM. This CDR3 is 15 amino acids long.

The chain is built from TRBV6-5 and TRBJ1-5, with a possible D match to TRBD1 (5 bases). Trimming cost V 2 bases and J 1 base, with 9 bases left between them. The CDR3 has 15 amino acids. Germline CDR1 is MNHEY and CDR2 is SVGAGI. CDR3 sequence: CASSYPRGSNQPQHF. The CDR3 DNA follows: TGTGCCAGCAGTTACCCCCGGGGGAGCAATCAGCCCCAGCATTTT.

The rearrangement links TRBV5-4 to TRBJ1-2; D unresolved. Trimming removed 0 bases at V and 2 bases at J, with 14 bases between. The CDR3 extends over 16 amino acids. The germline gives CDR1 SGHNT, CDR2 YYREEE (reference sequence). CDR3 sequence (DNA): TGTGCCAGCAGCTTGGGCGCCAGAAGTGGAAACTATGGCTACACCTTC. This gives the protein CASSLGARSGNYGYTF.

V is TRBV27 and J is TRBJ2-3; TRBD2 matches at 10 bases. The CDR3 is made up of 16 amino acids. From germline, CDR1 is MNHEY and CDR2 SMNVEV (reference sequence). Trimming at V came to 2 bases and at J to 0 bases, leaving 2 bases not matched to a gene. CDR3 bases: TGTGCCAGCAGTTTAGTGACTAGCGGGAGCACAGATACGCAGTATTTT. Its translation is CASSLVTSGSTDTQYF.

V gene TRBV19 combines with J gene TRBJ1-4; TRBD1 might be the D (6 bases). The germline V and J ends were trimmed by 5 bases and 6 bases, with 13 bases remaining between them. From germline, CDR1 is LNHDA and CDR2 SQIVND (reference sequence). This CDR3 is built from 14 residues. CDR3 sequence: CASSPQGRDEKLFF. The CDR3 nucleotides read TGTGCCAGTAGTCCACAGGGTCGGGATGAAAAACTGTTTTTT.

The V call is TRBV15, the J call TRBJ1-3, with D possibly TRBD1 on 6 matching bases. Germline CDR1 reads LNHNV; CDR2 reads YYDKDF (reference sequence). The CDR3 spans 14 residues. V was trimmed by 4 bases and J by 3 bases, leaving 10 bases between them. CDR3 residues: CATSKTGFGNTIYF. The CDR3 DNA is TGTGCCACCAGCAAAACAGGGTTTGGAAACACCATATATTTT.

V usage is TRBV12-3 or TRBV12-4 and J usage is TRBJ1-1; D gene ambiguous. Trimming stripped 6 bases from V and 0 bases from J, with 8 bases between. The CDR3 consists of 13 residues. The chain's CDR3 is CASSIKMNTEAFF. In nucleotides, the CDR3 is TGTGCCAGCAGCATTAAAATGAACACTGAAGCTTTCTTT.

This clone was detected once. The chain joins TRBV7-2 to TRBJ1-6; tentative D call: TRBD1 (5 bases). Germline V gene lookup returns CDR1 SGHTA and CDR2 FQGNSA. Trimming cost V 1 base and J 7 bases, with 20 bases left between them. The length of the CDR3 is 18 residues. CDR3 sequence reads: CASSLVIMGGIRNSPLHF. DNA for the CDR3: TGTGCCAGCAGCTTAGTAATCATGGGGGGAATTCGGAATTCACCCCTCCACTTT.

J is TRBJ1-3 and V is TRBV3-1 (or the pseudogene TRBV3-2), with TRBD1 as a possible D gene (6 bases). Germline V gene sequence: CDR1 LGHDT, CDR2 YNNKEL (reference sequence). Trimming took 4 bases from V and 4 from J, leaving 17 bases between them. The CDR3 is made up of 16 amino acids. DNA for the CDR3: TGTGCCAGCAGCCCCCTGGTTACAGGGACCGGAAACACCATATATTTT. It translates to CASSPLVTGTGNTIYF.

The CDR3 bases are TGTGCCAGCAGATGGACAGGGCGCGACGAGCAGTACTTC. Translation gives CASRWTGRDEQYF. V and J are TRBV7-2 and TRBJ2-7, with TRBD1 matching 8 bases. The CDR3 has 13 amino acids. Germline CDR1 and CDR2: SGHTA and FQGNSA. With V trimmed by 6 bases and J by 5 bases, 6 bases remained unmatched.

This clone has more than one count but fewer than ten. The genes are TRBV19 and TRBJ1-2; no firm D call. Germline CDR1 and CDR2: LNHDA and SQIVND (reference sequence). V lost 8 bases, J lost 6 bases, and 10 bases lay in between. This CDR3 contains 11 residues. This CDR3 is CASRTGNGYTF. As DNA, the CDR3 is TGTGCCAGTCGGACGGGGAATGGCTACACCTTC. The complete variable domain, with remaining parts taken from reference TRBV19 and TRBJ1-2, reads DGGITQSPKYLFRKEGQNVTLSCEQNLNHDAMYWYRQDPGQGLRLIYYSQIVNDFQKGDIAEGYSVSREKKESFPLTVTSAQKNPTAFYLCASRTGNGYTFGSGTRLTVV.

The chain combines TRBV6-1 with TRBJ1-2; 9 bases line up with TRBD1. The CDR3 has 13 amino acids. Germline CDR1 and CDR2: MNHNS and SASEGT. Germline trimming cut 1 base from V and 8 bases from J; bases unmatched to any gene: 2. In DNA, the CDR3 is TGTGCCAGCAGTGAAGGGACAGGGGACGGCTACACCTTC. This sequence encodes CASSEGTGDGYTF.

This rearrangement joins TRBV5-4 to TRBJ2-1; 10 bases align to TRBD2. Germline assignment: CDR1 SGHNT and CDR2 YYREEE (reference sequence). The CDR3 loop spans 16 amino acids. The junction had 7 bases not matched to a gene; V was cut back by 4 bases and J by 3 bases. CDR3 nucleotide sequence: TGTGCCAGCAGCACTAATCTAGCGGGGGACTACAATGAGCAGTTCTTC. Its protein is CASSTNLAGDYNEQFF.

In its sample, this clone was seen a few times. The J gene is TRBJ1-2, the V gene TRBV4-2, with 7 positions matching TRBD1. The CDR3 length is 15 residues. The J segment lost 8 bases and the V segment lost 0 bases, leaving 9 bases of the junction unmatched. Germline CDR1 is LGHNA and CDR2 is YNFKEQ. The CDR3 nucleotides read TGTGCCAGCAGCCAAGAATCGCAGGGGGGAACCGGCTACACCTTC. This translates into CASSQESQGGTGYTF.

The chain has TRBV5-1 and TRBJ1-4; D is possibly TRBD1 (6 bases). This CDR3 has 15 amino acids. Germline V gene data show CDR1 as SGHRS and CDR2 as YFSETQ. Trimming pared 2 bases from V and 3 bases from J, leaving 11 bases between. The CDR3 spells CASSFQQGSNEKLFF. CDR3 in DNA: TGCGCCAGCAGCTTCCAACAGGGTTCTAATGAAAAACTGTTTTTT.

The chain recombines TRBV29-1 with TRBJ2-3; TRBD2 is a possible D gene (7 bases). The CDR3 is made up of 14 amino acids. Trimming took 4 bases from V and 2 from J, leaving 13 bases between them. Germline assignment: CDR1 SQVTM and CDR2 ANQGSEA. Here the CDR3 reads CSVAAGALTDTQYF. As DNA, the CDR3 is TGCAGCGTTGCGGCGGGGGCCCTCACAGATACGCAGTATTTT.

The chain recombines TRBV5-8 with TRBJ2-3; a weak D match, TRBD2 (6 bases). CDR1 and CDR2 from the germline V gene are SGHTS and YDEGEE. Deletions cut 1 base from V and 6 bases from J, with 15 bases between. CDR3 length: 15 amino acids. The CDR3 DNA sequence: TGTGCCAGCAGCTTGTTCGGGAGTACCGCGGATACGCAGTATTTT. Its protein product is CASSLFGSTADTQYF.